Listed below are T cell receptor beta chains from one sample, sequenced in a study of T-cell memory formation after mild COVID-19. TCRdb recomputed calls from the 5' RACE reads with MiXCR, one row per CDR3 protein. The table shows roughly 260,000 distinct CDR3 sequences, with 15% to 20% occurring only once. Material: PBMCs or a T cell subset sorted from them (not recorded which). Every receptor here comes from a man younger than 35 who had mild COVID-19 (a few samples of this study predate the infection). Cell type and time point are not known. The CDR3 runs from the conserved cysteine through the conserved F or W. D genes are given only for firm matches. A row's size may be missing; if present it is once, few, many or a size class.

>NA|TRBJ1-2|TRBV2|NA
TGTGCCAGCAGTGGAGCTGGGGGCAATGGCTACACCTTC
CASSGAGGNGYTF
>TRBD2|TRBJ2-3|TRBV20-1|NA
TGCAGTGCCCCGGGACTAGCGGGGGCAGATACGCAGTATTTT
CSAPGLAGADTQYF
>TRBD2|TRBJ2-5|TRBV20-1|few
TGCAGTGCTAGCGGGACTAGCGGGGAATTCCAAGAGACCCAGTACTTC
CSASGTSGEFQETQYF
>TRBD1|TRBJ2-3|TRBV5-1|many
TGCGCCACTTCAGAGGGGGCGAGCACAGATACGCAGTATTTT
CATSEGASTDTQYF
>NA|TRBJ2-7|TRBV10-3|few
TGTGCCATCAGTGAACGCTCGAGACAGGCCGAGCAGTACTTC
CAISERSRQAEQYF
>NA|TRBJ2-5|TRBV28|NA
TGTGCCAGCAGTGCGGGGGCGCGGGAGACCCAGTACTTC
CASSAGARETQYF
>NA|TRBJ2-2|TRBV20-1|few
TGCAGTGCTAGAGATATCGCGACGGACTCGTACACCGGGGAGCTGTTTTTT
CSARDIATDSYTGELFF
>NA|TRBJ2-1|TRBV5-1|NA
TGCGCCAGCAGCCCTGACGGGGACAATGAGCAGTTCTTC
CASSPDGDNEQFF
>TRBD1|TRBJ1-1|TRBV4-2|few
TGTGCCAGCCGCCCTCAAGGGGACAGTTGGGACACTGAAGCTTTCTTT
CASRPQGDSWDTEAFF
>NA|TRBJ2-3|TRBV10-3|NA
TGTGCCATCAGTTCGGGGGCGGGAGATACGCAGTATTTT
CAISSGAGDTQYF
>NA|TRBJ2-5|TRBV4-2|NA
TGTGCCAGCAGCCAAGGCAGGGGCCAAGTCCAAGAGACCCAGTACTTC
CASSQGRGQVQETQYF
>NA|TRBJ1-3|TRBV3-1|NA
TGTGCCAGCAGCCCCAACAGGGGAAACACCATATATTTT
CASSPNRGNTIYF
>TRBD1|TRBJ1-5|TRBV5-1|few
TGCGCCAGCAGCTCCGGGACAGGCCCTTATCAGCCCCAGCATTTT
CASSSGTGPYQPQHF
>TRBD1|TRBJ1-1|TRBV30|few
TGTGCCTCTCAGGGGGGCAGCAGTACAGCTTTCTTT
CASQGGSSTAFF
>NA|TRBJ1-2|TRBV12-3/TRBV12-4|NA
TGTGCCAGCAGTTTTACGCGGACCTGGAATGGCTACACCTTC
CASSFTRTWNGYTF
>NA|TRBJ2-1|TRBV6-5|few
TGTGCCAGCAGTTACGGGGGCGCAGGCGGGCGCAATGAGCAGTTCTTC
CASSYGGAGGRNEQFF
>NA|TRBJ1-6|TRBV2|few
TGTGCCAGCAGTGCCGTCACCAATTCCTATAATTCACCCCTCCACTTT
CASSAVTNSYNSPLHF
>NA|TRBJ2-5|TRBV20-1|NA
TGCAGTGCGAGGTGGGGTCTCGCAAGGGAGACCCAGTACTTC
CSARWGLARETQYF
>NA|TRBJ1-5|TRBV10-3|NA
TGTGCCATCAGTGGAGGGGGAAATCAGCCCCAGCATTTT
CAISGGGNQPQHF
>TRBD2|TRBJ2-4|TRBV5-1|NA
TGCGCCAGCAGCGGAAGTAGCGGGGAAGACATTCAGTACTTC
CASSGSSGEDIQYF
>NA|TRBJ1-1|TRBV6-2/TRBV6-3|few
TGTGCCAGCAGTTGGTGGGCTGAAGCTTTCTTT
CASSWWAEAFF
>NA|TRBJ1-6|TRBV7-9|NA
TGTGCCAGCAGCTTAGCCGGGACGGGGGGACTTAATTCACCCCTCCACTTT
CASSLAGTGGLNSPLHF